This TCR beta chain was sequenced for a study of T cells after yellow fever vaccination. There are a few counts of this clonotype. CDR1 is SGHDT and CDR2 is YYEEEE in the germline V gene. The length of the CDR3 is 14 residues. The V end lost 0 bases, the J end lost 13 bases, and 19 bases lay between the germline ends. TCRdb reprocessed the 5' RACE reads with MiXCR, giving one entry per CDR3 protein. The sample carries roughly 330,000 distinct CDR3 sequences, around 6.8% recorded once. The chain employs TRBV5-6 and TRBJ1-1; D gene uncertain. Specimen: PBMCs, collected roughly 46 days after the first yellow fever vaccination. This clonotype originated in a man aged 18 to 29 who received the YFV17D yellow fever vaccine. The CDR3 region has the DNA TGTGCCAGCAGCTTGGTTTCGGGGATTCGTTCGGTTTTCTTT. Encoded protein: CASSLVSGIRSVFF.